This entry is about one T cell receptor (beta chain). Its antigen is as yet unknown. This record belongs to a study of CD8+ T cells in alopecia areata. Broader study findings: Since there was just one nonresponder, nobody can yet say how baseline CD8+ expansion ties to response. Tofacitinib did not eliminate many expanded lesional clones from scalp or blood.

RNA extraction and reverse transcription yielded cDNA as sequencing template. Sequencing used immunoSEQ multiplex PCR; TCRdb keeps in-frame clones, though not all of them. This table holds 90,000 to 100,000 clones, roughly 64% found once. Treatment specified: oral pan-JAK inhibitor, 5-10 mg twice daily. It was from alopecia areata patients that lesional scalp punch biopsies and peripheral blood were collected. The germline gives CDR1 MNHEY, CDR2 SVGAGI. V lost 7 bases and J 2 bases, leaving 14 bases between the germline ends. The CDR3 extends over 14 amino acids. The chain couples TRBV6-5 to TRBJ1-2; a weak D match, TRBD1 (6 bases). This material consisted of CD8+ T cells sorted from blood, taken at week 4, from a patient treated with tofacitinib. The sequence came from a human donor with alopecia areata. In DNA, the CDR3 is TGTGCCAGCACTCCCAGGGGCCGAAACTATGGCTACACCTTC. Encoded protein: CASTPRGRNYGYTF.